The TCR beta chain described here comes from a study of blood T cell repertoires in COVID-19. Study-level background: There were acute and convalescent COVID-19 samples, and they came from the United States, Italy and Spain.

Germline lookup yields CDR1 MDHEN and CDR2 SYDVKM. V shed 2 bases and J shed 1 base, with 8 bases lying between them. CDR3 length equals 14 residues. Data came from immunoSEQ multiplex PCR; TCRdb stores just in-frame clones and leaves some out. The repertoire includes about 170,000 clones, about 85% of them detected once, and 6.5% to 7.5% sits in the top ten. The chain recombines TRBV28 with TRBJ1-1; D is unresolved. The origin of this receptor is a man aged 80 or over with COVID-19, enrolled during active disease. Sequenced material: peripheral blood. DNA of the CDR3: TGTGCCAGCAGTTTACCGCCTAGGAACACTGAAGCTTTCTTT. This gives the protein CASSLPPRNTEAFF.